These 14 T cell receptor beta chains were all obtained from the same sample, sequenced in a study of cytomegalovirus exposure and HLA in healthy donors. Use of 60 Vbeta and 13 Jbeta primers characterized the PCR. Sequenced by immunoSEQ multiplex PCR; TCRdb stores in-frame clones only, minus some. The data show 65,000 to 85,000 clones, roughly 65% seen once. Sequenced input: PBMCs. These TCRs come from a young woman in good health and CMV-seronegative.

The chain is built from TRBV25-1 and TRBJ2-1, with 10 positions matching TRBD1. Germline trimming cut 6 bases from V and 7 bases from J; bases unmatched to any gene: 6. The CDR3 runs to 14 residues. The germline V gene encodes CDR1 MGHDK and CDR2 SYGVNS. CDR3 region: CASSATGGRNEQFF. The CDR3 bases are TGTGCCAGCAGCGCGACAGGGGGCCGTAATGAGCAGTTCTTC.

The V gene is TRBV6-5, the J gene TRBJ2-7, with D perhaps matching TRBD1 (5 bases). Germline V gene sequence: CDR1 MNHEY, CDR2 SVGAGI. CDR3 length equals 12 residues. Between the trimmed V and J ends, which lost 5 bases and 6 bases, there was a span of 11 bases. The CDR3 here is CASSDSHSEQYF. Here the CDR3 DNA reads TGTGCCAGCAGTGACAGCCACAGCGAGCAGTACTTC.

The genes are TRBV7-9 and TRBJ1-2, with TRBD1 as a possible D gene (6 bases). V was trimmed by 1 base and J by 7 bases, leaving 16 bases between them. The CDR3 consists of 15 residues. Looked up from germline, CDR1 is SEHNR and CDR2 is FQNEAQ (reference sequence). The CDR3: CASSLVGGDLSGYTF. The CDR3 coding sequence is TGTGCCAGCAGCTTAGTTGGGGGCGACTTATCTGGCTACACCTTC. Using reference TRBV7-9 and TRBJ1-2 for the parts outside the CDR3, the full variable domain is DTGVSQNPRHKITKRGQNVTFRCDPISEHNRLYWYRQTLGQGPEFLTYFQNEAQLEKSRLLSDRFSAERPKGSFSTLEIQRTEQGDSAMYLCASSLVGGDLSGYTFGSGTRLTVV.

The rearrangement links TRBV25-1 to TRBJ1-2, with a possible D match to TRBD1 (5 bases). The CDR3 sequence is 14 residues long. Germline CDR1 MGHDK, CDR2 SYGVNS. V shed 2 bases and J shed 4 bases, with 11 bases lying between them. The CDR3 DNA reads TGTGCCAGCAGTGAACTCTGGCAGGGCTATGGCTACACCTTC. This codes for CASSELWQGYGYTF.

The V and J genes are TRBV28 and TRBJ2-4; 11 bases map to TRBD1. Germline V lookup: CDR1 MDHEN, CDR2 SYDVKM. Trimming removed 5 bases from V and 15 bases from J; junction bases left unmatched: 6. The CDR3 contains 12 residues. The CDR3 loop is CASSLRTGGVYF. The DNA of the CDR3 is TGTGCCAGCAGTCTAAGGACAGGGGGCGTGTACTTC.

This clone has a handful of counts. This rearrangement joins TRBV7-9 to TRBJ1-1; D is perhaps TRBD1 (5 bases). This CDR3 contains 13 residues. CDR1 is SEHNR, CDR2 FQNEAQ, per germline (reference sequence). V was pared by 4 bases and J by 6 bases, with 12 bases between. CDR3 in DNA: TGTGCCAGCAGCTCCCCAGGGAGGGCTGAAGCTTTCTTT. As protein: CASSSPGRAEAFF.

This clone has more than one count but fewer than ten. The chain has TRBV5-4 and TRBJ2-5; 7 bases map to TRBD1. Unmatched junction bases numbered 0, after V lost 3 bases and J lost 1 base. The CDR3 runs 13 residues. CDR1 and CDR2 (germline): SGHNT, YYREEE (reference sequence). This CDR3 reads CASSWDSQETQYF. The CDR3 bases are TGTGCCAGCAGCTGGGACAGCCAAGAGACCCAGTACTTC.

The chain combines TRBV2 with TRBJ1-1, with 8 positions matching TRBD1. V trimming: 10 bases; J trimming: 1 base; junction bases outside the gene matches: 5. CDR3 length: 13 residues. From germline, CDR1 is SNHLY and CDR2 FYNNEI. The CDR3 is CATSGQGNTEAFF. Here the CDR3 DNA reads TGTGCCACCTCTGGACAGGGGAACACTGAAGCTTTCTTT.

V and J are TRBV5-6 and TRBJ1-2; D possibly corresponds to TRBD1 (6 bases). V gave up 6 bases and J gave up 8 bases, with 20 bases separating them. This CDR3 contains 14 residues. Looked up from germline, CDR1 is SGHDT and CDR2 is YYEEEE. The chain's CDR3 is CASTQRWGGTGYTF. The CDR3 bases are TGTGCCAGCACCCAGAGGTGGGGGGGGACAGGCTACACCTTC.

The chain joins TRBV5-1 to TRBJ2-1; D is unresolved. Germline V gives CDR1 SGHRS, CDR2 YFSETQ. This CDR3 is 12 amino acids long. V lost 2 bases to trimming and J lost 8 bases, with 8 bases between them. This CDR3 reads CASSFGSDEQFF. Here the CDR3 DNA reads TGCGCCAGCAGCTTTGGAAGCGATGAGCAGTTCTTC.

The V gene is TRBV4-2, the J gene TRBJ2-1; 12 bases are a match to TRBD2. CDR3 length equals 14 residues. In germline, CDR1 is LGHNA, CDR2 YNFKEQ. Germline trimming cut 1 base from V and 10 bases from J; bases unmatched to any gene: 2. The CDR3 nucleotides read TGTGCCAGCAGCCAAGGACTAGCGGGGGCCGAGCAGTTCTTC. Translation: CASSQGLAGAEQFF.

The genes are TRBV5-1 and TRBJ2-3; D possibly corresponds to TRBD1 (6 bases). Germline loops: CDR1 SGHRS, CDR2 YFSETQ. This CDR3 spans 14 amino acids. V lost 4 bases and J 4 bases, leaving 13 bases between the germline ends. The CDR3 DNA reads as TGCGCCAGCAGCCAGGGGCCTCAGGCAGATACGCAGTATTTT. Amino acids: CASSQGPQADTQYF.

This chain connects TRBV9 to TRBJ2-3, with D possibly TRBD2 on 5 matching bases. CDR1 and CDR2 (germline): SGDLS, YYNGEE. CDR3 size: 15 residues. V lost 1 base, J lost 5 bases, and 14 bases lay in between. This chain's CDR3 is CASSVNGHGGDTQYF. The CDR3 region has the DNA TGTGCCAGCAGCGTAAACGGTCACGGAGGAGATACGCAGTATTTT.

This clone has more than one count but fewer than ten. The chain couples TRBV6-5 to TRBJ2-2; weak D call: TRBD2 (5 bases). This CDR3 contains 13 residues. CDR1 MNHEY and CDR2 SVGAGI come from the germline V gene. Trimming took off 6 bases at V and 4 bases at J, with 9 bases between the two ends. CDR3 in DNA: TGTGCCAGCAGACGGGGAATCACCGGGGAGCTGTTTTTT. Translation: CASRRGITGELFF.